This T cell receptor (beta chain) was documented in a study of blood T cell repertoires in COVID-19. Overall study: From the United States, Italy and Spain came samples of acute and convalescent COVID-19. T cells, B-cell-depleted T cells, or PBMCs provided the cDNA or gDNA that served as material.

The J segment lost 5 bases and the V segment lost 1 base, leaving 6 bases of the junction unmatched. The CDR3 is 16 residues long. The V gene's germline CDR1 is LNHDA and CDR2 SQIVND (reference sequence). In the authors' methods: Cell counts per sample came from amplifying reference gene primers. The table came from immunoSEQ multiplex PCR; TCRdb's copy has only in-frame clones and leaves some out. V, J and clone size were drawn from that table, and D and trimming were deduced from the DNA. The data hold under 350,000 clones, with roughly 88% observed a single time. This clone was counted a single time.

The clonotype comes from a woman aged 65 to 85 with acute or convalescent COVID-19. Sequences were obtained from peripheral blood. V gene TRBV19 combines with J gene TRBJ2-2, with 8 bases identical to TRBD1. The chain's CDR3 is CASSIGTGSATGELFF. The CDR3 bases are TGTGCCAGTAGTATAGGGACAGGGAGCGCGACCGGGGAGCTGTTTTTT.